This TCR beta chain was retrieved from a study of T cell repertoires in ileal Crohn's disease. As for time point: neoterminal ileum biopsy at postoperative endoscopy, about 6 months after surgery. Broader study findings: The median delay to postoperative endoscopy was approximately 7.5 months. Active smokers at surgery had more clonal expansions than non-smokers.

Some clones are missing from TCRdb's copy, which holds only in-frame ones; the method was immunoSEQ multiplex PCR. The sample comprises about 10,000 clones, about 82% of which are singletons, and about 16% rests with the top ten. V shed 1 base and J shed 6 bases, with 7 bases lying between them. Germline V gene sequence: CDR1 SGHRS, CDR2 YFSETQ. There are 12 residues in the CDR3. As concerns this clone: Its antigen is currently unknown.

The TCR comes from an adult with Crohn's disease. The rearrangement uses TRBV5-1 and TRBJ1-2; unclear D gene. The sample comprised ileal tissue. CDR3 amino acids: CASSLRGDGYTF. The CDR3 coding sequence is TGCGCCAGCAGCTTGAGAGGAGATGGCTACACCTTC.